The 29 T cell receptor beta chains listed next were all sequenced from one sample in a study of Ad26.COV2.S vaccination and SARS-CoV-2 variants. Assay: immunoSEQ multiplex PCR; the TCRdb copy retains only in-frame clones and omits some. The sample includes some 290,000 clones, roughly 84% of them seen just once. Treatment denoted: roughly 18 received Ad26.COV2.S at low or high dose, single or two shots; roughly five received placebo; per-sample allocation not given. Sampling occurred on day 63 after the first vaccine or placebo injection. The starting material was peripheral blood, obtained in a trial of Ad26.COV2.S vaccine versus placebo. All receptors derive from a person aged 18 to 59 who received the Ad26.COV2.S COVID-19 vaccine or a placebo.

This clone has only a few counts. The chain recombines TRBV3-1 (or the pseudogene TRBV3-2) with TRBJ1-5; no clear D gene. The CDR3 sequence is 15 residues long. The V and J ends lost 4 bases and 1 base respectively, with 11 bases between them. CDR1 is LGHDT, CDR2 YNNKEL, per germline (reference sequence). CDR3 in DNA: TGTGCCAGCAGCCTAGGAGGATCGAGCAATCAGCCCCAGCATTTT. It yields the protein CASSLGGSSNQPQHF.

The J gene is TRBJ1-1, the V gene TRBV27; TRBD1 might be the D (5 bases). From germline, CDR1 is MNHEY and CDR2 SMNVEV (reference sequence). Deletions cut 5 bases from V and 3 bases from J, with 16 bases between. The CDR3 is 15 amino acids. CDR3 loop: CASSLTVRVDTEAFF. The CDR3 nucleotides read TGTGCCAGCAGTCTGACAGTCCGGGTCGACACTGAAGCTTTCTTT.

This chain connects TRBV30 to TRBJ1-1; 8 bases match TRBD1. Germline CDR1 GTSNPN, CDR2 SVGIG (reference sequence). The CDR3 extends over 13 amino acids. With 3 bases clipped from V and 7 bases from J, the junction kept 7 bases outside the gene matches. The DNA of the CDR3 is TGTGCCTGGAGACTCAGGGGGCGAGGTGAAGCTTTCTTT. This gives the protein CAWRLRGRGEAFF.

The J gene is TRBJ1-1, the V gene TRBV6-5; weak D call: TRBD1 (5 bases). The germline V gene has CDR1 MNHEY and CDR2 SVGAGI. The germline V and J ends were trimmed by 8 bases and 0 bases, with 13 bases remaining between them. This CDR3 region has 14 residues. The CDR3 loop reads CASRLRQMNTEAFF. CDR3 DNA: TGTGCCAGCCGATTAAGACAGATGAACACTGAAGCTTTCTTT.

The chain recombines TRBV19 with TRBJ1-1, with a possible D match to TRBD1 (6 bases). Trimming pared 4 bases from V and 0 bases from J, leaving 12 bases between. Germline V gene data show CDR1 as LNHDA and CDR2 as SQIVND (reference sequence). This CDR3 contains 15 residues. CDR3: CASSTGAYVNTEAFF. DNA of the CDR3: TGTGCCAGTAGTACAGGGGCTTACGTGAACACTGAAGCTTTCTTT.

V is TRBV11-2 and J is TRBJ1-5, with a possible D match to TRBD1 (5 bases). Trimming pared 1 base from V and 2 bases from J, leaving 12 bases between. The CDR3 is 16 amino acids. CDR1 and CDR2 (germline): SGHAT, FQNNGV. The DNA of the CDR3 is TGTGCCAGCAGCTTAGGGCAGGGTAGGGGCAATCAGCCCCAGCATTTT. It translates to CASSLGQGRGNQPQHF.

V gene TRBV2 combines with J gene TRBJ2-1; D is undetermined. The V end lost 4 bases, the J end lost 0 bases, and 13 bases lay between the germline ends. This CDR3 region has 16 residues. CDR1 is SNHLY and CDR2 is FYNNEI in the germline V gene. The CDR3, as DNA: TGTGCCAGCAGTGGTTGGCTCTTTAGCTCCTACAATGAGCAGTTCTTC. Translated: CASSGWLFSSYNEQFF.

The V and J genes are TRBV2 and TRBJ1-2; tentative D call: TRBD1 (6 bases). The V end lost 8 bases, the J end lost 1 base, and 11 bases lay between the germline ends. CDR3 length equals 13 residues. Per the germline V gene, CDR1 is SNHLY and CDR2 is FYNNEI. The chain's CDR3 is CASLTGYNYGYTF. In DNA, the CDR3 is TGTGCCAGCCTGACAGGTTATAACTATGGCTACACCTTC.

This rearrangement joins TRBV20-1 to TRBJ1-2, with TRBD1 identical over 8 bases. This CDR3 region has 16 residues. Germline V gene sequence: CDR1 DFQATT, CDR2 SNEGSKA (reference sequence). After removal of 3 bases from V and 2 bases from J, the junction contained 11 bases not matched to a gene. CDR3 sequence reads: CSASDQGAPTNYGYTF. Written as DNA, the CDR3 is TGCAGTGCTAGTGACCAGGGGGCCCCAACAAACTATGGCTACACCTTC.

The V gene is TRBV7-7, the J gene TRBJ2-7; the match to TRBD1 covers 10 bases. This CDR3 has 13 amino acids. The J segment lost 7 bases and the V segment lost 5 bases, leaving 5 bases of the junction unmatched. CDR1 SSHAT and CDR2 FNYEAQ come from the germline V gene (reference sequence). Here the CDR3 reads CASSQDRGQEQYF. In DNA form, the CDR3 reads TGTGCCAGCAGCCAAGACAGGGGGCAGGAGCAGTACTTC. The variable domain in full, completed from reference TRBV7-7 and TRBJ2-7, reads GAGVSQSPRYKVTKRGQDVTLRCDPISSHATLYWYQQALGQGPEFLTYFNYEAQPDKSGLPSDRFSAERPEGSISTLTIQRTEQRDSAMYRCASSQDRGQEQYFGPGTRLTVT.

The CDR3, as DNA: TGTGCCTGGAGTGTACAGGGCACAGATACGCAGTATTTT. The encoded protein is CAWSVQGTDTQYF. V and J are TRBV30 and TRBJ2-3; the D gene is possibly TRBD1 (5 bases). V lost 0 bases and J 1 base, leaving 5 bases between the germline ends. Germline V gene lookup returns CDR1 GTSNPN and CDR2 SVGIG (reference sequence). The CDR3 covers 13 residues.

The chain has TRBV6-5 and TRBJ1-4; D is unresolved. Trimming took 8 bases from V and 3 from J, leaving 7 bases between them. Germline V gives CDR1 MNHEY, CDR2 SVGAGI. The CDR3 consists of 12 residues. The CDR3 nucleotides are TGTGCCAGCTGGGCTTCTAATGAAAAACTGTTTTTT. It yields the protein CASWASNEKLFF.

CDR3: CASSLTDETYEQYF. The CDR3 DNA reads as TGCGCCAGCAGCTTGACAGATGAAACCTACGAGCAGTACTTC. The V and J genes are TRBV5-1 and TRBJ2-7; the D is unclear. Trimming stripped 1 base from V and 2 bases from J, with 10 bases between. Germline CDR1 SGHRS, CDR2 YFSETQ. There are 14 residues in the CDR3.

The CDR3 is CASSFQGNSNQPQHF. CDR3 DNA: TGTGCCAGCAGCTTTCAGGGGAACTCCAATCAGCCCCAGCATTTT. The chain couples TRBV7-2 to TRBJ1-5, with D possibly being TRBD1 (6 bases). Deletions cut 3 bases from V and 3 bases from J, with 12 bases between. Germline lookup yields CDR1 SGHTA and CDR2 FQGNSA. The CDR3 has 15 amino acids. Looking up the rest from reference TRBV7-2 and TRBJ1-5 gives the full variable domain: GAGVSQSPSNKVTEKGKDVELRCDPISGHTALYWYRQSLGQGLEFLIYFQGNSAPDKSGLPSDRFSAERTGGSVSTLTIQRTQQEDSAVYLCASSFQGNSNQPQHFGDGTRLSIL.

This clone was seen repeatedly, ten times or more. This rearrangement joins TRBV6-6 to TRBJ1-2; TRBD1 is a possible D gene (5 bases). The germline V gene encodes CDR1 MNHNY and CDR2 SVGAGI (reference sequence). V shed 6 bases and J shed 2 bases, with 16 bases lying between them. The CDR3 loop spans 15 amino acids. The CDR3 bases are TGTGCCAGCAGGGGGGAGACAGCCCCCAACTATGGCTACACCTTC. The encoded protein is CASRGETAPNYGYTF.

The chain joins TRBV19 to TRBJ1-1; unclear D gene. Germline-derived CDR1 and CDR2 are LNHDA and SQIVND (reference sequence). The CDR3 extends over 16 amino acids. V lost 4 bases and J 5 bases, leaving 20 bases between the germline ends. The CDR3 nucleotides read TGTGCCAGTAGTAGGGGAGGGTTGTCAGAGAGGACTGAAGCTTTCTTT. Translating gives CASSRGGLSERTEAFF.

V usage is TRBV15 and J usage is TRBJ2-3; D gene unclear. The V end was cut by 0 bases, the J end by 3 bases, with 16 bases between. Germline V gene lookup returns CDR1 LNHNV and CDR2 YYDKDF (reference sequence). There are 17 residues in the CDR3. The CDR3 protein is CATSRDEKGSSTDTQYF. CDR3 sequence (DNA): TGTGCCACCAGCAGAGATGAGAAGGGCTCTAGTACAGATACGCAGTATTTT.

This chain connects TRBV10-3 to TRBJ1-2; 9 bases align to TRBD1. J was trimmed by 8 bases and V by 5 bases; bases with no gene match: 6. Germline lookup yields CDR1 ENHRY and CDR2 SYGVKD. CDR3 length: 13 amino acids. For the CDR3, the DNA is TGTGCCATCAGTAAACAGGGGGCGTCCGGCTACACCTTC. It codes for CAISKQGASGYTF.

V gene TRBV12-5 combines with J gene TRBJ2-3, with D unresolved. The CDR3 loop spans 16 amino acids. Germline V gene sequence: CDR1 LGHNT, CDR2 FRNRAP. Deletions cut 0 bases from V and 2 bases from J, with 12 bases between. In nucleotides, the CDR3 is TGTGCTAGTGGTTTGGTAGTCGGCATCTTCACAGATACGCAGTATTTT. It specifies CASGLVVGIFTDTQYF.

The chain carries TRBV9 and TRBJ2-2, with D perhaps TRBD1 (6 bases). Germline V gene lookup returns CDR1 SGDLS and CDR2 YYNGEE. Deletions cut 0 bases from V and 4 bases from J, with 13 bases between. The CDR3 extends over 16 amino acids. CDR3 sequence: CASSVGGTGITGELFF. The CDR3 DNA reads TGTGCCAGCAGCGTAGGGGGCACAGGGATCACCGGGGAGCTGTTTTTT.

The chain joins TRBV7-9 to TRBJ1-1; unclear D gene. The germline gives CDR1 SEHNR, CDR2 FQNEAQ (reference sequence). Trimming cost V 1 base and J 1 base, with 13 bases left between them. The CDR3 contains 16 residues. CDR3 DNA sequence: TGTGCCAGCAGCTTAGTTGTCGGTGTGTGGAACACTGAAGCTTTCTTT. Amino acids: CASSLVVGVWNTEAFF.

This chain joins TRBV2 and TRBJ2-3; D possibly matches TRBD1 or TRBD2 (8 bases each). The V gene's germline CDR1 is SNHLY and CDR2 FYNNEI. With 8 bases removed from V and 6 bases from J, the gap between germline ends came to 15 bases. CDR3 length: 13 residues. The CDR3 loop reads CASQAGDRDTQYF. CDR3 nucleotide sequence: TGTGCCAGCCAAGCGGGGGACAGGGATACGCAGTATTTT. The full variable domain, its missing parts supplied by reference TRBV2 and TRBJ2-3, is EPEVTQTPSHQVTQMGQEVILRCVPISNHLYFYWYRQILGQKVEFLVSFYNNEISEKSEIFDDQFSVERPDGSNFTLKIRSTKLEDSAMYFCASQAGDRDTQYFGPGTRLTVL.

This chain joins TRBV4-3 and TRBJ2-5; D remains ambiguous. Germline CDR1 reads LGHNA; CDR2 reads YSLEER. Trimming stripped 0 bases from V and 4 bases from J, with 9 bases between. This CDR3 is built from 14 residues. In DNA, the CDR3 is TGCGCCAGCAGCCAAGAGCCGCGCGGAGAGACCCAGTACTTC. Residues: CASSQEPRGETQYF.

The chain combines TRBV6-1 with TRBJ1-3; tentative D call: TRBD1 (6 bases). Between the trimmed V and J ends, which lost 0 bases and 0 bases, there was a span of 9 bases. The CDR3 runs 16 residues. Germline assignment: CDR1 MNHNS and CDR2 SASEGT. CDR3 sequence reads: CASSEATGLSGNTIYF. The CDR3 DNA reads TGTGCCAGCAGTGAAGCGACAGGACTCTCTGGAAACACCATATATTTT.

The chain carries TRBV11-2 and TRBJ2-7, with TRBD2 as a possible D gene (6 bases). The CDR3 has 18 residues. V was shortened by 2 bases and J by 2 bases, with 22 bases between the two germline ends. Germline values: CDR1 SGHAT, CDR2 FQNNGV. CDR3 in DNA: TGTGCCAGCAGCTTAAAGTGGGTCGATGGCGGGGATCCCTACGAGCAGTACTTC. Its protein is CASSLKWVDGGDPYEQYF.

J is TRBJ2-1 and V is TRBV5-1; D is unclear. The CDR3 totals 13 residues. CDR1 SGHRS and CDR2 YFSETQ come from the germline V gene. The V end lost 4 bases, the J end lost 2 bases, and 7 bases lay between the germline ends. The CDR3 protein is CASSRATYNEQFF. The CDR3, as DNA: TGCGCCAGCAGCCGGGCTACCTACAATGAGCAGTTCTTC.

The CDR3 DNA sequence: TGTGCCAGTAGTATGCCTGGGGACGAAAAACTGTTTTTT. It translates to CASSMPGDEKLFF. V and J are TRBV19 and TRBJ1-4; D possibly corresponds to TRBD1 (5 bases). With 3 bases removed from V and 8 bases from J, the gap between germline ends came to 10 bases. The germline V gene encodes CDR1 LNHDA and CDR2 SQIVND (reference sequence). The CDR3 runs to 13 residues.

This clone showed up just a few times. The CDR3 reads CAIRPARGEGAFF. In DNA, the CDR3 is TGTGCCATCCGACCCGCCCGGGGGGAAGGGGCTTTCTTT. This sequence joins TRBV10-3 and TRBJ1-1, with D tentatively TRBD1 (5 bases). Germline values: CDR1 ENHRY, CDR2 SYGVKD. The V end lost 8 bases, the J end lost 11 bases, and 21 bases lay between the germline ends. The CDR3 runs 13 residues.

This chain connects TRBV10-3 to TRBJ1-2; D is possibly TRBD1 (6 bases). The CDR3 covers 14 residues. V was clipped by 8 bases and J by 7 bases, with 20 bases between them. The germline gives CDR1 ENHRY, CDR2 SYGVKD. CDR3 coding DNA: TGTGCCATCGCCTCCCATGGGGGCTCTGGTGGCTACACCTTC. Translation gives CAIASHGGSGGYTF.